A single sample gave rise to the 21 T cell receptor beta chains below, sequenced in a study of identical twins. MiXCR, applied by TCRdb to the 5' RACE reads, yields one record per CDR3 protein. The sample carries about 200,000 distinct CDR3 sequences, around 9.6% recorded once. Sequenced: memory (CD45RO+) T cells sorted from blood. The receptors stem from a young woman in good health.

The chain carries TRBV6-1 and TRBJ2-1; 10 bases are shared with TRBD2. CDR1 MNHNS and CDR2 SASEGT come from the germline V gene. J lost 7 bases, V lost 6 bases, and 15 bases had no gene match. The CDR3 runs to 17 residues. CDR3 region: CASSLGLAATQRNEQFF. The DNA of the CDR3 is TGTGCCAGCAGCCTCGGACTAGCGGCCACCCAAAGGAATGAGCAGTTCTTC.

J is TRBJ2-7 and V is TRBV20-1, with D possibly being TRBD2 (5 bases). Germline assignment: CDR1 DFQATT and CDR2 SNEGSKA (reference sequence). V lost 3 bases and J 5 bases, leaving 17 bases between the germline ends. CDR3 length: 14 amino acids. The CDR3: CSASEDFPRHEQYF. As DNA, the CDR3 is TGCAGTGCTAGTGAGGACTTCCCTCGTCACGAGCAGTACTTC.

In this sample, this clonotype turned up many times. The gene calls are TRBV20-1 and TRBJ2-1, with D tentatively TRBD1 (6 bases). V was trimmed by 2 bases and J by 5 bases, leaving 16 bases between them. This CDR3 is 15 amino acids long. Germline V CDR1 and CDR2: DFQATT, SNEGSKA (reference sequence). The CDR3 coding sequence is TGCAGTGCTAGAACGGTAATGGACAGCAACAATGAGCAGTTCTTC. Its translation is CSARTVMDSNNEQFF.

This clonotype appeared many times. The chain couples TRBV3-1 to TRBJ1-1; 7 positions match TRBD1. Trimming cost V 6 bases and J 5 bases; bases outside gene matches: 6. Germline V gene sequence: CDR1 LGHDT, CDR2 YNNKEL (reference sequence). This CDR3 has 13 residues. The DNA for the CDR3 is TGTGCCAGCAGTCTGACAGGGCTAACTGAAGCTTTCTTT. It translates to CASSLTGLTEAFF.

The gene calls are TRBV10-3 and TRBJ1-2; TRBD1 matches at 8 bases. The CDR3 is made up of 14 amino acids. Germline trimming cut 2 bases from V and 5 bases from J; bases unmatched to any gene: 4. Germline-derived CDR1 and CDR2 are ENHRY and SYGVKD. Here the CDR3 reads CAISEGQGRYGYTF. CDR3 coding DNA: TGTGCCATCAGTGAGGGACAGGGCCGTTATGGCTACACCTTC.

This clonotype was seen more than once but under ten times. V usage is TRBV30 and J usage is TRBJ2-3; TRBD2 agrees at 10 bases. The CDR3 runs 14 residues. V lost 4 bases to trimming and J lost 4 bases; unmatched junction nucleotides: 5. Germline CDR1 is GTSNPN and CDR2 is SVGIG (reference sequence). CDR3 in amino acids: CAWKVAGGADTQYF. The CDR3 DNA is TGTGCCTGGAAGGTAGCGGGAGGTGCAGATACGCAGTATTTT.

This chain joins TRBV7-2 and TRBJ1-5; D might be TRBD1 (6 bases). The germline V and J ends were trimmed by 3 bases and 6 bases, with 15 bases remaining between them. CDR1 and CDR2 from the germline V gene are SGHTA and FQGNSA. CDR3 length: 15 residues. CDR3 sequence (DNA): TGTGCCAGCAGCTTTGGGGGCGGGGGGACTCAGCCCCAGCATTTT. Protein product: CASSFGGGGTQPQHF.

DNA for the CDR3: TGTGCCAGCAGCGGGACTCCGGCTAGCACAGATACGCAGTATTTT. This codes for CASSGTPASTDTQYF. The chain carries TRBV7-6 and TRBJ2-3; maybe TRBD2 (6 bases). The length of the CDR3 is 15 residues. Trimming took off 5 bases at V and 0 bases at J, with 12 bases between the two ends. The germline V gene encodes CDR1 SGHVS and CDR2 FNYEAQ.

This clonotype was seen many times. J is TRBJ2-7 and V is TRBV3-1; 14 nucleotides agree with TRBD2. Looked up from germline, CDR1 is LGHDT and CDR2 is YNNKEL (reference sequence). The CDR3 is 16 amino acids. V gave up 3 bases and J gave up 5 bases; unmatched junction bases: 6. For the CDR3, the DNA is TGTGCCAGCAGCCACGGAGGACTAGCGGGAGGAGACGAGCAGTACTTC. Its translation: CASSHGGLAGGDEQYF.

This clonotype was seen at least ten times. The chain is built from TRBV5-1 and TRBJ1-3; D uncertain. From germline, CDR1 is SGHRS and CDR2 YFSETQ. This CDR3 has 14 amino acids. Trimming pared 4 bases from V and 4 bases from J, leaving 12 bases between. The DNA of the CDR3 is TGCGCCAGCAGCAGGGATTCAGGAGGAAACACCATATATTTT. Residues: CASSRDSGGNTIYF.

This clonotype was detected only a few times. The rearrangement uses TRBV29-1 and TRBJ1-1; 8 positions agree with TRBD1. This CDR3 has 11 amino acids. The germline V gene encodes CDR1 SQVTM and CDR2 ANQGSEA. V lost 4 bases to trimming and J lost 6 bases; unmatched junction nucleotides: 1. In DNA form, the CDR3 reads TGCAGCGTTGGGACAGGGCCTGAAGCTTTCTTT. Amino acids: CSVGTGPEAFF.

This clonotype appeared a few times. The chain couples TRBV5-1 to TRBJ1-4; no clear D. The CDR3 sequence is 16 residues long. Germline values: CDR1 SGHRS, CDR2 YFSETQ. V was clipped by 5 bases and J by 0 bases, with 14 bases between them. The CDR3 loop reads CASSFFPVTTNEKLFF. The CDR3 DNA sequence: TGCGCCAGCAGTTTTTTCCCCGTCACAACTAATGAAAAACTGTTTTTT.

A few counts support this clonotype. This chain uses TRBV7-2 with TRBJ1-6; D not certain. The germline V gene encodes CDR1 SGHTA and CDR2 FQGNSA. This CDR3 contains 16 residues. V lost 2 bases and J 8 bases, leaving 16 bases between the germline ends. CDR3 in DNA: TGTGCCAGCAGCTTATTGACGGGGAGGTGGGATTCACCCCTCCACTTT. It encodes CASSLLTGRWDSPLHF.

This clonotype has just a few counts. The rearrangement links TRBV14 to TRBJ2-3; TRBD2 is a possible D gene (5 bases). Germline V lookup: CDR1 SGHDN, CDR2 FVKESK. The ends were cut back, 2 bases at V and 1 base at J, with 13 bases in the middle. The CDR3 extends over 16 amino acids. CDR3: CASSQLLATRTDTQYF. CDR3 DNA sequence: TGTGCCAGCAGCCAACTTCTAGCAACTCGCACAGATACGCAGTATTTT. The variable domain in full, with the rest retrieved from reference TRBV14 and TRBJ2-3, is EAGVTQFPSHSVIEKGQTVTLRCDPISGHDNLYWYRRVMGKEIKFLLHFVKESKQDESGMPNNRFLAERTGGTYSTLKVQPAELEDSGVYFCASSQLLATRTDTQYFGPGTRLTVL.

Ten or more counts support this clonotype. This sequence joins TRBV12-3 or TRBV12-4 and TRBJ2-1, with TRBD2 matching 12 bases. J was trimmed by 4 bases and V by 3 bases; bases with no gene match: 7. The CDR3 contains 17 residues. The CDR3 region is CASSFYRTSGKYNEQFF. In DNA form, the CDR3 reads TGTGCCAGCAGTTTTTACAGGACTAGCGGGAAGTACAATGAGCAGTTCTTC.

This clonotype has a count of ten or more. J is TRBJ1-2 and V is TRBV5-1, with D perhaps matching TRBD1 (5 bases). CDR1 is SGHRS and CDR2 is YFSETQ in the germline V gene. The CDR3 sequence is 13 residues long. The V end was cut by 2 bases, the J end by 6 bases, with 11 bases between. CDR3 nucleotides: TGCGCCAGCAGCTTCCAGGGCCAGCATGGCTACACCTTC. Translated: CASSFQGQHGYTF.

This clonotype was counted ten times or more. The chain couples TRBV5-1 to TRBJ2-5; tentatively, D is TRBD1 or TRBD2 (5 bases each). The V gene's germline CDR1 is SGHRS and CDR2 YFSETQ. The CDR3 is 13 amino acids. V lost 1 base and J lost 3, with 7 bases in between. CDR3 DNA: TGCGCCAGCAGCTTGAGAGGGGAAGAGACCCAGTACTTC. It yields the protein CASSLRGEETQYF. Filled out from reference TRBV5-1 and TRBJ2-5, the complete variable domain reads KAGVTQTPRYLIKTRGQQVTLSCSPISGHRSVSWYQQTPGQGLQFLFEYFSETQRNKGNFPGRFSGRQFSNSRSEMNVSTLELGDSALYLCASSLRGEETQYFGPGTRLLVL.

The sample holds many counts of this clonotype. The gene calls are TRBV3-1 and TRBJ1-2, with D possibly matching TRBD1 (6 bases). The CDR3 sequence is 16 residues long. Looked up from germline, CDR1 is LGHDT and CDR2 is YNNKEL (reference sequence). V lost 1 base and J 4 bases, leaving 16 bases between the germline ends. CDR3 nucleotide sequence: TGTGCCAGCAGCCAAGGTTCCCGGGGGCGTATCTATGGCTACACCTTC. Protein: CASSQGSRGRIYGYTF.

This chain connects TRBV5-1 to TRBJ1-1, with 7 bases matching TRBD1. With V trimmed by 4 bases and J by 7 bases, 7 bases remained unmatched. This CDR3 spans 13 amino acids. Germline values: CDR1 SGHRS, CDR2 YFSETQ. This CDR3 is CASSVGQAFEAFF. The CDR3 DNA follows: TGCGCCAGCAGCGTTGGACAGGCCTTTGAAGCTTTCTTT.

This clonotype was found a few times. The J gene is TRBJ1-2, the V gene TRBV2, with 7 positions matching TRBD1. The CDR3 runs 15 residues. Germline V gives CDR1 SNHLY, CDR2 FYNNEI. V trimming: 1 base; J trimming: 0 bases; junction bases outside the gene matches: 2. The CDR3 loop reads CASSEDGTANYGYTF. The CDR3 coding sequence is TGTGCCAGCAGTGAAGATGGGACAGCTAACTATGGCTACACCTTC.

This clonotype was picked up a small number of times. This chain uses TRBV27 with TRBJ2-1, with TRBD1 as a possible D gene (6 bases). The CDR3 sequence is 16 residues long. Germline values: CDR1 MNHEY, CDR2 SMNVEV (reference sequence). V was cut by 5 bases and J by 0 bases, with 14 bases left in between. The CDR3 DNA reads as TGTGCCAGCAGTCCTAGGACAGCCTCCTCCTACAATGAGCAGTTCTTC. Its translation: CASSPRTASSYNEQFF.